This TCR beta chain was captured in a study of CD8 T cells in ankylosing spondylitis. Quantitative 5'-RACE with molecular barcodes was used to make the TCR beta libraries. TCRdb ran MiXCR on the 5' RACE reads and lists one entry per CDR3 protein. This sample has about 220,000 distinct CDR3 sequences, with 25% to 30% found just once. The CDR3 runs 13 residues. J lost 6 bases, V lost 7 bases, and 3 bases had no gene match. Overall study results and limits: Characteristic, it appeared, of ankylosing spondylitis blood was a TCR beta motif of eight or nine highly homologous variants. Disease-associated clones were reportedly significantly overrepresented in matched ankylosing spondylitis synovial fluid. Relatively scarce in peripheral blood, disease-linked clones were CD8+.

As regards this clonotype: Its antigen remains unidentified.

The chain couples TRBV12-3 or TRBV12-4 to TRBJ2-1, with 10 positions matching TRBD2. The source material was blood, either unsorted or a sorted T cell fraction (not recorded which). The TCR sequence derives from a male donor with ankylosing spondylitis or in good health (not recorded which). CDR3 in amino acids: CASTVAGGNEQFF. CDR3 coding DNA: TGTGCCAGCACGGTAGCGGGAGGCAATGAGCAGTTCTTC.